Listed here are 8 T cell receptor beta chains from one sample, sequenced in a study of T cells expressing NK-cell markers (TCRdb year 2020). The library was built by means of 5' RACE. Sequenced using an Illumina HiSeq 2000. After reprocessing by TCRdb, each CDR3 protein sequence is one entry, and no DNA is given. This sample's records show 140,000 to 150,000 distinct CDR3 sequences. The ten biggest clones cover 9% to 15% of the sample. The sample was blood T cells: a sorted CD56 or NKG2C T cell subset, CD4+ or CD8+ T cells, or bulk PBMC T cells (not recorded which). All receptors come from a man aged 18-30 years in good health. Donor details come from another sample of the same person, matched by shared clones.

V and J are TRBV29-1 and TRBJ2-1; TCRdb returns TRBD2, unconfirmable since there is no DNA. The V gene's germline CDR1 is SQVTM and CDR2 ANQGSEA. The CDR3 runs to 14 residues. The chain's CDR3 is CSVGGGGTYNEQFF.

The chain employs TRBV4-3 and TRBJ2-7. CDR1 and CDR2 from the germline V gene are LGHNA and YSLEER. This CDR3 is built from 19 residues. The CDR3 spells CASSQDLRPLRVLGYEQYF.

The chain's CDR3 is CASSLRLAGVNEQFF. The V and J genes are TRBV7-7 and TRBJ2-1; TCRdb lists TRBD2, though no DNA is available to test this call. This CDR3 region has 15 residues. Germline V gene sequence: CDR1 SSHAT, CDR2 FNYEAQ (reference sequence).

The V call is TRBV12-3 or TRBV12-4, the J call TRBJ2-5. CDR3 length: 16 residues. The CDR3 here is CASSSLADSYQETQYF.

The chain is built from TRBV7-2 and TRBJ2-3. CDR1 is SGHTA and CDR2 is FQGNSA in the germline V gene. The length of the CDR3 is 17 residues. CDR3 sequence: CASSLVFAYSTSDTQYF. Drawing the rest from reference TRBV7-2 and TRBJ2-3, the complete variable domain is GAGVSQSPSNKVTEKGKDVELRCDPISGHTALYWYRQSLGQGLEFLIYFQGNSAPDKSGLPSDRFSAERTGGSVSTLTIQRTQQEDSAVYLCASSLVFAYSTSDTQYFGPGTRLTVL.

V gene TRBV5-1 combines with J gene TRBJ2-1; no DNA is available, so the TRBD1 call from TCRdb remains unchecked. Germline lookup yields CDR1 SGHRS and CDR2 YFSETQ. The CDR3 runs 16 residues. The CDR3 sequence: CASSPRNRQGHNEQFF.

This chain connects TRBV20-1 to TRBJ1-1; lacking DNA, the TRBD1 call made by TCRdb goes unchecked. CDR1 DFQATT and CDR2 SNEGSKA come from the germline V gene (reference sequence). This CDR3 comprises 17 residues. This CDR3 reads CSARDRDRLEMNTEAFF.

This chain joins TRBV20-1 and TRBJ2-6. This CDR3 region has 18 residues. The germline V gene has CDR1 DFQATT and CDR2 SNEGSKA (reference sequence). The CDR3 sequence is CSARDRLAGDSGANVLTF.